This T cell receptor beta chain came from a study of T-cell reconstitution after alpha-beta-depleted transplantation in children. Study-wide results and limits: Once a year had passed after transplant, T-cell counts and diversity came mostly from newly produced T cells.

Trimming shortened V by 0 bases and J by 6 bases, and 9 bases separated the two germline ends. Germline CDR1 is DFQATT and CDR2 is SNEGSKA (reference sequence). The CDR3 spans 12 residues. Many counts were recorded for this clonotype. Its antigen is undetermined. Unique molecular identifiers tagged the TCRbeta library. Using its own MiXCR run on the PCR reads, TCRdb lists one record per CDR3 protein. The repertoire has approximately 350,000 distinct CDR3 sequences, roughly 17% of them found once; the top ten carry around 38%. This clonotype was obtained from a male patient between 2 and 10 years old who had a stem cell transplant for acute lymphoblastic leukemia, so the T cells may come from the graft donor. This material consisted of PBMCs, mostly from graft donor cells, taken 360 days after TCRalphabeta/CD19-depleted stem cell transplant. The chain couples TRBV20-1 to TRBJ2-7; tentatively, D is TRBD1 (6 bases). Here the CDR3 reads CSAREGTSEQYF. Written as DNA, the CDR3 is TGCAGTGCTAGAGAGGGGACAAGCGAGCAGTACTTC.